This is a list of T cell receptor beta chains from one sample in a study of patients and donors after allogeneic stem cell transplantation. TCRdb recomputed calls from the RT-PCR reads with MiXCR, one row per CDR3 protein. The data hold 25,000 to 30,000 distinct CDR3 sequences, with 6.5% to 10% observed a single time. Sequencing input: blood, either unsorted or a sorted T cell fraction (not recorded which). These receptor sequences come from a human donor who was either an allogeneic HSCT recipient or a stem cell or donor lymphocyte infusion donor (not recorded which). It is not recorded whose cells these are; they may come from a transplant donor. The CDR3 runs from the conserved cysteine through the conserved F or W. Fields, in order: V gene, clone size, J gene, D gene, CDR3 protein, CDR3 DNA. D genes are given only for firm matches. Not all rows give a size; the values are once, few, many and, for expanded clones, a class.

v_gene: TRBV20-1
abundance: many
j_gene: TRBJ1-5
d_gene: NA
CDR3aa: CSARQGSDSNQPQHF
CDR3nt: TGCAGTGCTCGGCAGGGGTCGGATAGCAATCAGCCCCAGCATTTT

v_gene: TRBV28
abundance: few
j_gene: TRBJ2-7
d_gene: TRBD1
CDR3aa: CASSMGQGYEQYF
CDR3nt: TGTGCCAGCAGCATGGGACAGGGCTACGAGCAGTACTTC

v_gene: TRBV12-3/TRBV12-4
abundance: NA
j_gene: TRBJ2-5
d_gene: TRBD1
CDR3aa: CASSTGTGGGETQYF
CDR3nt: TGTGCCAGCAGCACCGGGACAGGGGGCGGGGAGACCCAGTACTTC

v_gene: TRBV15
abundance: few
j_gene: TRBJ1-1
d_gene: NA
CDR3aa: CATSRDFKMNTEAFF
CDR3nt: TGTGCCACCAGCAGAGATTTTAAGATGAACACTGAAGCTTTCTTT

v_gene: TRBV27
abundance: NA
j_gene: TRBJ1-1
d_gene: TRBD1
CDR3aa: CASTIRGIPEAFF
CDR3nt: TGTGCCAGCACCATCAGGGGGATCCCTGAAGCTTTCTTT

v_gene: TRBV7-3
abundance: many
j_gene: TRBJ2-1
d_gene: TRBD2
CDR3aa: CASSLTSGGAGGEQFF
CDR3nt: TGTGCCAGCAGCCTGACTAGCGGGGGGGCAGGAGGTGAGCAGTTCTTC

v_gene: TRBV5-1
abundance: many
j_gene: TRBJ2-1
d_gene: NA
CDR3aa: CASSEGTSYNEQFF
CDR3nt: TGCGCCAGCAGCGAAGGGACATCCTACAATGAGCAGTTCTTC

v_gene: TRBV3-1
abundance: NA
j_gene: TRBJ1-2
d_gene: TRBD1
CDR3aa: CASSHRGHGYTF
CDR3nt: TGTGCCAGCAGCCATAGGGGGCATGGCTACACCTTC

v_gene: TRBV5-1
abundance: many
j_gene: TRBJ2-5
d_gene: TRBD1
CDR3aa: CASSSRGTGGETQYF
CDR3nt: TGCGCCAGCAGCTCCCGTGGGACAGGGGGCGAGACCCAGTACTTC

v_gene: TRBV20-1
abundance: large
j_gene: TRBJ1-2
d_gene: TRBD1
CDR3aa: CSASGQGMGYTF
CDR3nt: TGCAGTGCAAGCGGACAGGGGATGGGCTACACCTTC

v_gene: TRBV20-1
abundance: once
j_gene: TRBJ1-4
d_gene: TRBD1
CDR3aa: CSAYSPGAGGHEKLFF
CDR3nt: TGCAGTGCTTATTCCCCCGGGGCAGGGGGCCATGAAAAACTGTTTTTT

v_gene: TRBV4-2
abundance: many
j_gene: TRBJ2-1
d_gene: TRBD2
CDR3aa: CASMRAGDFKQFF
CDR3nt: TGTGCCAGCATGCGAGCGGGGGACTTCAAGCAGTTCTTC

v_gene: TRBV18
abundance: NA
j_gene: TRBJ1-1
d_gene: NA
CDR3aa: CASSRLVRGIGEGTEAFF
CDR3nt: TGTGCCAGCTCACGGCTAGTTAGGGGTATCGGTGAGGGCACTGAAGCTTTCTTT

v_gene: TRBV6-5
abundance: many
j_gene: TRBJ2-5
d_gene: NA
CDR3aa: CASSYSKETQYF
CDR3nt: TGTGCCAGCAGTTACTCTAAGGAGACCCAGTACTTC

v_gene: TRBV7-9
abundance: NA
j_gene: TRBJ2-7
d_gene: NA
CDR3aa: CASSTGRAYEQYF
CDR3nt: TGTGCCAGCAGCACGGGAAGGGCCTACGAGCAGTACTTC

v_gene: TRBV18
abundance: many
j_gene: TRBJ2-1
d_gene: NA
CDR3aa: CASSPPYGSSYNEQFF
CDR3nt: TGTGCCAGCTCACCACCGTACGGTAGCTCCTACAATGAGCAGTTCTTC

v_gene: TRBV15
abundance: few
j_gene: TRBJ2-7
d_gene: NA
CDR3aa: CATSRGGQSTYEQYF
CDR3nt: TGTGCCACCAGCAGAGGAGGCCAGAGTACCTACGAGCAGTACTTC

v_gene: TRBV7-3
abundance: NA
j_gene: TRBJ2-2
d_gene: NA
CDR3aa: CASSPEATGTGELFF
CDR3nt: TGTGCCAGCAGCCCGGAGGCCACAGGCACCGGGGAGCTGTTTTTT